The rows below give T cell receptor beta chains drawn from one sample of a study of control samples from healthy donors and cancer patients. Sequencing used immunoSEQ multiplex PCR; TCRdb keeps in-frame clones, though not all of them. The data hold some 48,000 clones, with about 94% observed a single time. The source material was PBMCs. The receptors shown here come from a woman between 45 and 65 years old with head and neck cancer. The CDR3 runs from the conserved cysteine through the conserved F or W. The order of the fields is V gene, clone size, J gene, D gene, CDR3 protein, CDR3 DNA. The D gene is left open where the match is weak. Size is omitted from some rows. Given values are once, few, many or a class for expanded clones.

TRBV27,NA,TRBJ2-7,NA,CASSSGALEKYF,TGTGCCAGCAGTTCGGGAGCACTGGAGAAGTACTTC
TRBV2,NA,TRBJ1-1,NA,CASSGQLNTEAFF,TGTGCCAGCAGTGGACAGTTGAACACTGAAGCTTTCTTT
TRBV5-1,NA,TRBJ2-3,TRBD2,CASSLPGGSTDTQYF,TGCGCCAGCAGCTTACCCGGGGGGAGCACAGATACGCAGTATTTT
TRBV28,once,TRBJ1-4,TRBD1,CASSPGGTNEKLFF,TGTGCCAGCAGTCCAGGGGGGACTAATGAAAAACTGTTTTTT
TRBV7-2,NA,TRBJ2-2,TRBD1,CASSPQVQGHGELFF,TGTGCCAGCAGCCCGCAGGTACAGGGGCACGGGGAGCTGTTTTTT
TRBV2,NA,TRBJ2-7,NA,CASTWYREDEQYF,TGTGCCAGCACCTGGTACAGGGAGGACGAGCAGTACTTC
TRBV15,once,TRBJ1-4,NA,CATSRVQLGEKLFF,TGTGCCACCAGCAGAGTGCAGTTAGGTGAAAAACTGTTTTTT
TRBV5-6,NA,TRBJ2-7,TRBD2,CASSLARSSGGTYEQYF,TGTGCCAGCAGCTTGGCCCGCAGCTCGGGAGGAACATACGAGCAGTACTTC
TRBV11-2,NA,TRBJ2-4,TRBD1,CASSLVRTGLLPGGNIQYF,TGTGCCAGCAGCTTAGTAAGGACAGGGTTACTCCCCGGGGGAAACATTCAGTACTTC
TRBV4-3,NA,TRBJ1-2,NA,CASSQDLGRDGYTF,TGCGCCAGCAGCCAAGATCTGGGCCGGGATGGCTACACCTTC
TRBV10-2,once,TRBJ1-2,TRBD1,CASRGTGDNGYTF,TGCGCCAGCAGAGGGACAGGGGACAATGGCTACACCTTC
TRBV24-1,once,TRBJ1-5,NA,CATGAGAYSNQPQHF,TGTGCCACCGGGGCAGGGGCTTATAGCAATCAGCCCCAGCATTTT
TRBV15,once,TRBJ2-1,TRBD2,CATSRDVRGFSYNEQFF,TGTGCCACCAGCAGAGATGTGCGGGGGTTCTCCTACAATGAGCAGTTCTTC
TRBV2,NA,TRBJ1-2,NA,CASSANRQQNYGYTF,TGTGCCAGCAGCGCCAACCGACAGCAAAACTATGGCTACACCTTC
TRBV20-1,NA,TRBJ1-2,TRBD1,CSADRDYGYTF,TGCAGTGCTGACAGGGACTATGGCTACACCTTC
TRBV3-1/TRBV3-2,few,TRBJ2-1,TRBD2,CASSQGRGSNEQFF,TGTGCCAGCAGCCAGGGGAGGGGATCAAATGAGCAGTTCTTC
TRBV3-1/TRBV3-2,NA,TRBJ2-7,TRBD1,CASSPRDRPHEQYF,TGTGCCAGCAGCCCCCGGGACAGGCCCCACGAGCAGTACTTC
TRBV19,NA,TRBJ1-6,NA,CASKRGLEDSPLHF,TGTGCCAGTAAAAGGGGTCTGGAAGATTCACCCCTCCACTTT
TRBV7-8,NA,TRBJ2-7,NA,CASSLGNEQYF,TGTGCCAGCAGCTTAGGTAACGAGCAGTACTTC
TRBV7-2,NA,TRBJ1-2,TRBD1,CASSFGQGKNYGYTF,TGTGCCAGCAGCTTCGGACAGGGGAAAAACTATGGCTACACCTTC
TRBV6-7,NA,TRBJ1-5,NA,CASSSLYSNQPQHF,TGTGCCAGCAGTTCCCTCTATAGCAATCAGCCCCAGCATTTT
TRBV6-4,NA,TRBJ2-3,NA,CASSDVGLEGTDTQYF,TGTGCCAGCAGTGACGTCGGCTTGGAGGGCACAGATACGCAGTATTTT
TRBV30,NA,TRBJ2-3,NA,CAYGDGLTDTQYF,TGTGCCTACGGGGATGGGCTTACAGATACGCAGTATTTT
TRBV7-9,NA,TRBJ2-7,NA,CASRWDSYEQYF,TGTGCCAGCAGATGGGATTCCTACGAGCAGTACTTC
TRBV28,NA,TRBJ1-3,NA,CASSLMGGRNTIYF,TGTGCCAGCAGTTTAATGGGTGGCAGAAACACCATATATTTT
TRBV6-2/TRBV6-3,NA,TRBJ1-2,TRBD1,CASSDRGRGRPLHGYTF,TGTGCCAGCAGCGACAGGGGGCGAGGTAGACCCCTCCATGGCTACACCTTC
TRBV4-3,NA,TRBJ2-2,TRBD2,CASSQDGSGGGGTGELFF,TGCGCCAGCAGCCAAGATGGGAGCGGGGGAGGTGGCACCGGGGAGCTGTTTTTT
TRBV6-1,NA,TRBJ1-4,NA,CASSEAGRTGDEKLFF,TGTGCCAGCAGTGAAGCTGGGAGGACGGGGGATGAAAAACTGTTTTTT
TRBV5-4,NA,TRBJ1-6,TRBD1,CATYRGQTPLHF,TGTGCCACGTACAGGGGGCAGACACCCCTCCACTTT
TRBV4-1,NA,TRBJ2-5,NA,CASSHYIRNRQETQYF,TGCGCCAGCAGCCACTATATCCGGAATAGACAAGAGACCCAGTACTTC
TRBV12-3/TRBV12-4,NA,TRBJ2-3,NA,CASSFRGTDTQYF,TGTGCCAGCAGTTTCAGAGGCACAGATACGCAGTATTTT
TRBV18,NA,TRBJ2-2,NA,CASSPPVNTGELFF,TGTGCCAGCTCACCACCGGTGAACACCGGGGAGCTGTTTTTT
TRBV5-1,NA,TRBJ2-7,TRBD2,CASSLVAGGTYEQYF,TGCGCCAGCAGCTTGGTAGCGGGGGGAACCTACGAGCAGTACTTC
TRBV7-2,NA,TRBJ2-2,TRBD1,CASSLTGGANTGELFF,TGTGCCAGCAGCCTCACAGGGGGCGCGAACACCGGGGAGCTGTTTTTT
TRBV28,NA,TRBJ1-5,TRBD1,CASSRQGAGGQPQHF,TGTGCCAGCAGTAGACAGGGGGCAGGGGGGCAGCCCCAGCATTTT
TRBV6-5,once,TRBJ2-7,TRBD1,CASSPDRGEGEEQYF,TGTGCCAGCAGCCCGGACAGGGGCGAGGGTGAAGAGCAGTACTTC
TRBV18,NA,TRBJ2-5,TRBD1,CASSYTGGETQYF,TGTGCCAGCTCATATACAGGGGGTGAGACCCAGTACTTC
TRBV28,once,TRBJ2-5,NA,CASNSPVTGKETQYF,TGTGCCAGCAATTCCCCTGTGACAGGCAAGGAGACCCAGTACTTC
TRBV7-2,few,TRBJ1-2,NA,CASRPSFVNYGYTF,TGTGCCAGCAGGCCATCTTTCGTCAACTATGGCTACACCTTC
TRBV6-6,NA,TRBJ1-1,NA,CASSPPGAPGLNTEAFF,TGTGCCAGCAGTCCTCCCGGGGCACCGGGACTGAACACTGAAGCTTTCTTT
TRBV28,NA,TRBJ2-1,NA,CASSSLDREAYNEQFF,TGTGCCAGCAGTTCCCTCGACAGGGAGGCTTACAATGAGCAGTTCTTC
TRBV7-2,once,TRBJ2-7,TRBD1,CASSFPDRAYEQYF,TGTGCCAGCAGCTTTCCTGACAGGGCCTACGAGCAGTACTTC
TRBV19,NA,TRBJ1-5,TRBD1,CASSGRGSMPQHF,TGTGCCAGTAGCGGCAGGGGGTCGATGCCCCAGCATTTT
TRBV4-1,NA,TRBJ2-7,NA,CASSQGYQETYEQYF,TGCGCCAGCAGCCAAGGGTATCAGGAGACCTACGAGCAGTACTTC
TRBV19,NA,TRBJ2-3,TRBD2,CASSISPSGRAGDTQYF,TGTGCCAGTAGTATCTCTCCTAGCGGGAGGGCCGGAGATACGCAGTATTTT
TRBV7-2,NA,TRBJ2-1,TRBD2,CASSGQLAGGGNEQFF,TGTGCCAGCAGCGGCCAACTAGCGGGAGGTGGCAATGAGCAGTTCTTC
TRBV30,NA,TRBJ1-5,NA,CAWSGQSNQPQHF,TGTGCCTGGAGTGGACAGAGCAATCAGCCCCAGCATTTT
TRBV7-9,few,TRBJ2-3,TRBD2,CASSPPTSGSPGDTQYF,TGTGCCAGCAGCCCCCCGACTAGCGGGAGCCCCGGGGATACGCAGTATTTT
TRBV5-1,once,TRBJ1-1,NA,CASSLVDQDFNTEAFF,TGCGCCAGCAGCTTGGTCGACCAGGACTTTAACACTGAAGCTTTCTTT
TRBV12-5,NA,TRBJ2-1,NA,CARVSRADSYNEQFF,TGTGCTAGAGTTAGCCGGGCAGACTCCTACAATGAGCAGTTCTTC
TRBV18,NA,TRBJ1-1,NA,CASSFEGNTEAFF,TGTGCCAGCTCCTTCGAGGGGAACACTGAAGCTTTCTTT
TRBV7-2,NA,TRBJ1-6,NA,CASSLQGYNSPLHF,TGTGCCAGCAGTTTACAGGGCTATAATTCACCCCTCCACTTT
TRBV6-2/TRBV6-3,NA,TRBJ2-2,TRBD2,CASSYQREGPAGELFF,TGTGCCAGCAGTTACCAGCGGGAGGGCCCCGCCGGGGAGCTGTTTTTT
TRBV7-2,NA,TRBJ2-2,NA,CASSFFRKGVAGELFF,TGTGCCAGCAGCTTTTTCAGGAAAGGGGTCGCCGGGGAGCTGTTTTTT
TRBV6-2/TRBV6-3,few,TRBJ1-1,TRBD1,CASSLPGQGHTEAFF,TGTGCCAGCAGCCTCCCGGGACAGGGACATACTGAAGCTTTCTTT
TRBV25-1,NA,TRBJ1-2,NA,CASSVLRGQGYTF,TGTGCCAGCAGTGTACTGAGGGGTCAGGGCTACACCTTC
TRBV18,once,TRBJ1-1,NA,CASSPFQADTEAFF,TGTGCCAGCTCACCGTTTCAGGCGGACACTGAAGCTTTCTTT
TRBV6-5,NA,TRBJ2-7,TRBD2,CASTTGGEQYF,TGTGCCAGCACCACCGGGGGGGAGCAGTACTTC